This T cell receptor beta chain came from a study of T cells after posttransplantation cyclophosphamide. General study points: Donor-recipient repertoire similarity was low at 1-2 months, rising over year one. TRB clonality was highly associated with recipient CMV seropositivity and reactivation. Tissue-infiltrating T cells from skin or gut overlapped little with blood T cells.

This clone was seen just once. The antigen is undetermined. Different DNA sequences within this sample yield the same CDR3. On the day of bone marrow donation, the related graft donor provided peripheral blood. Germline lookup yields CDR1 MNHEY and CDR2 SVGAGI. The length of the CDR3 is 15 residues. V lost 6 bases, J lost 4 bases, and 6 bases stayed unmatched. The data were produced by immunoSEQ multiplex PCR, yet TCRdb's version contains in-frame clones alone and is incomplete. The data contain 13,000 to 15,000 clones, 76% of them singletons. The J gene is TRBJ1-5, the V gene TRBV6-5; 10 positions agree with TRBD1. The origin of this receptor is a man aged 45-60 years. The sample was memory CD4+ T cells sorted from PBMCs. The CDR3 DNA reads TGTGCCAGCAGATCCGGGACAGGGGTAAATCAGCCCCAGCATTTT. It is translated as CASRSGTGVNQPQHF.